Below are 17 T cell receptor beta chains sequenced from a single sample in a study of blood T cell repertoires in COVID-19. The repertoire was sequenced with immunoSEQ multiplex PCR; TCRdb's copy has only in-frame clones and lacks some. The table lists around 150,000 clones, around four fifths of them singletons. Sequencing was performed on PBMCs or T cells enriched from blood (not recorded which). The receptors stem from a woman aged 45 to 65 with acute COVID-19.

The V call is TRBV28, the J call TRBJ2-7, with a tentative D call TRBD2 (5 bases). V was clipped by 2 bases and J by 2 bases, with 16 bases between them. In germline, CDR1 is MDHEN, CDR2 SYDVKM. The CDR3 runs to 16 residues. CDR3 region: CASSLDLIASAYEQYF. In nucleotides, the CDR3 is TGTGCCAGCAGTTTAGACCTTATAGCGAGTGCCTACGAGCAGTACTTC. Full variable domain (missing parts from reference TRBV28 and TRBJ2-7): DVKVTQSSRYLVKRTGEKVFLECVQDMDHENMFWYRQDPGLGLRLIYFSYDVKMKEKGDIPEGYSVSREKKERFSLILESASTNQTSMYLCASSLDLIASAYEQYFGPGTRLTVT.

The chain combines TRBV19 with TRBJ1-1; D perhaps matches TRBD1 (5 bases). V shed 3 bases and J shed 4 bases, with 15 bases lying between them. The CDR3 is 15 amino acids. In germline, CDR1 is LNHDA, CDR2 SQIVND (reference sequence). The CDR3 loop is CASSILPRVPTEAFF. CDR3 nucleotides: TGTGCCAGTAGTATCCTTCCCAGGGTCCCCACTGAAGCTTTCTTT.

This clone was seen more than once but under ten times. The chain carries TRBV28 and TRBJ1-3, with D possibly being TRBD1 (5 bases). The CDR3 loop spans 14 amino acids. Trimming cost V 11 bases and J 0 bases, with 14 bases left between them. CDR1 and CDR2 from the germline V gene are MDHEN and SYDVKM. DNA of the CDR3: TGTGCCTCCACCCCGGGGGGCTCTGGAAACACCATATATTTT. Protein sequence: CASTPGGSGNTIYF. Full variable domain (missing parts from reference TRBV28 and TRBJ1-3): DVKVTQSSRYLVKRTGEKVFLECVQDMDHENMFWYRQDPGLGLRLIYFSYDVKMKEKGDIPEGYSVSREKKERFSLILESASTNQTSMYLCASTPGGSGNTIYFGEGSWLTVV.

This sequence joins TRBV20-1 and TRBJ1-2; D is ambiguous. The CDR3 is 14 residues long. The germline V gene encodes CDR1 DFQATT and CDR2 SNEGSKA (reference sequence). Trimming took off 3 bases at V and 2 bases at J, with 13 bases between the two ends. The CDR3 loop is CSASLPGWNYGYTF. Here the CDR3 DNA reads TGCAGTGCTAGTCTCCCGGGATGGAACTATGGCTACACCTTC.

This sequence joins TRBV20-1 and TRBJ1-2; TRBD1 might be the D (5 bases). Trimming took off 3 bases at V and 2 bases at J, with 16 bases between the two ends. The CDR3 sequence is 15 residues long. The germline CDR1 and CDR2 sequences are DFQATT and SNEGSKA (reference sequence). The CDR3 bases are TGCAGTGCTAGTATTGAAGGGACTGGAAACTATGGCTACACCTTC. Its translation: CSASIEGTGNYGYTF.

The rearrangement uses TRBV6-5 and TRBJ2-1; 13 nucleotides align to TRBD2. The germline V gene has CDR1 MNHEY and CDR2 SVGAGI. The CDR3 has 15 residues. Losses at the gene ends were 7 bases for V and 8 bases for J; bases not matched to a gene: 8. The CDR3 sequence: CASISGLAGSDEQFF. The CDR3 DNA follows: TGTGCCAGCATTTCGGGACTAGCGGGGTCGGATGAGCAGTTCTTC.

V and J are TRBV4-2 and TRBJ1-3; TRBD1 is a possible D gene (6 bases). V was cut by 2 bases and J by 4 bases, with 12 bases left in between. CDR1 and CDR2 from the germline V gene are LGHNA and YNFKEQ. The CDR3 extends over 15 amino acids. CDR3 nucleotide sequence: TGTGCCAGCAGCCAATTCCCGGGACAAGGAAACACCATATATTTT. As protein: CASSQFPGQGNTIYF.

This rearrangement joins TRBV9 to TRBJ2-5; TRBD2 aligns across 7 bases. Germline V gene data show CDR1 as SGDLS and CDR2 as YYNGEE. Trimming cost V 3 bases and J 3 bases; bases outside gene matches: 5. The CDR3 sequence is 14 residues long. This chain's CDR3 is CASSAPSGEETQYF. The CDR3 region has the DNA TGTGCCAGCAGCGCACCGAGCGGGGAAGAGACCCAGTACTTC.

This chain uses TRBV29-1 with TRBJ2-2; 10 bases match TRBD2. With 4 bases clipped from V and 4 bases from J, the junction kept 3 bases outside the gene matches. CDR1 is SQVTM and CDR2 is ANQGSEA in the germline V gene. This CDR3 comprises 14 residues. The CDR3 sequence: CSVASGRGTGELFF. The CDR3 DNA reads TGCAGCGTTGCCAGCGGGAGGGGCACCGGGGAGCTGTTTTTT.

This chain connects TRBV5-4 to TRBJ2-3; 12 nucleotides line up with TRBD2. Germline lookup yields CDR1 SGHNT and CDR2 YYREEE (reference sequence). The CDR3 runs to 16 residues. J gave up 6 bases and V 4 bases, and 9 bases lay outside the gene matches. CDR3 in amino acids: CASSPVRLAGEDTQYF. DNA for the CDR3: TGTGCCAGCAGCCCAGTCCGACTAGCGGGAGAGGATACGCAGTATTTT.

V and J are TRBV29-1 and TRBJ1-2; 7 bases align to TRBD1. The CDR3 contains 10 residues. Germline trimming cut 4 bases from V and 10 bases from J; bases unmatched to any gene: 3. CDR1 and CDR2 from the germline V gene are SQVTM and ANQGSEA. The CDR3 bases are TGCAGCGTTGGGGACAGAGACTACACCTTC. It yields the protein CSVGDRDYTF. Supplemented by reference TRBV29-1 and TRBJ1-2, the full variable domain reads SAVISQKPSRDICQRGTSLTIQCQVDSQVTMMFWYRQQPGQSLTLIATANQGSEATYESGFVIDKFPISRPNLTFSTLTVSNMSPEDSSIYLCSVGDRDYTFGSGTRLTVV.

The chain links TRBV11-2 to TRBJ1-1; D is perhaps TRBD1 (5 bases). There are 14 residues in the CDR3. The V gene lost 5 bases and the J gene lost 5 bases, with 15 bases spanning the gap. Germline V gene lookup returns CDR1 SGHAT and CDR2 FQNNGV. CDR3 nucleotide sequence: TGTGCCAGCAGCCCACAAATGGGGCGGACTGAAGCTTTCTTT. It translates to CASSPQMGRTEAFF.

By its share, this clone is medium-sized (0.01 to 0.1%). The V gene is TRBV6-2 or TRBV6-3, the J gene TRBJ2-1, with 11 bases lining up with TRBD2. Per the germline V gene, CDR1 is MNHEY and CDR2 is SVGEGT. The CDR3 spans 15 residues. V dropped 5 bases and J dropped 7; count of bases not matched to a gene: 7. CDR3 bases: TGTGCCAGCAGTAAGACTAGCGGGATGGTGAATGAGCAGTTCTTC. Encoded protein: CASSKTSGMVNEQFF.

The chain is built from TRBV18 and TRBJ2-7; 9 bases fit TRBD1. J gave up 9 bases and V 5 bases, and 17 bases lay outside the gene matches. Germline V gene sequence: CDR1 KGHSH, CDR2 LQKENI. This CDR3 contains 16 residues. Here the CDR3 reads CASSSSAGTGLIGQYF. CDR3 bases: TGTGCCAGCTCATCCTCAGCCGGGACAGGGCTAATCGGGCAGTACTTC. Full variable domain (outside the CDR3, taken from reference TRBV18 and TRBJ2-7): NAGVMQNPRHLVRRRGQEARLRCSPMKGHSHVYWYRQLPEEGLKFMVYLQKENIIDESGMPKERFSAEFPKEGPSILRIQQVVRGDSAAYFCASSSSAGTGLIGQYFGPGTRLTVT.

CDR3 region: CASFTGGEGNEQFF. The CDR3, as DNA: TGCGCCAGCTTCACAGGGGGCGAGGGCAATGAGCAGTTCTTC. The chain joins TRBV5-1 to TRBJ2-1; 9 bases are shared with TRBD1. The V gene end was trimmed by 7 bases and the J gene end by 6 bases; junction bases not matched to a gene: 8. This CDR3 comprises 14 residues. CDR1 is SGHRS, CDR2 YFSETQ, per germline.

This chain connects TRBV15 to TRBJ2-2, with a tentative D call TRBD2 (5 bases). Germline CDR1 and CDR2: LNHNV and YYDKDF (reference sequence). This CDR3 region has 11 residues. Between the trimmed V and J ends, which lost 8 bases and 5 bases, there was a span of 6 bases. The CDR3 sequence: CATAGTGELFF. CDR3 in DNA: TGTGCCACCGCGGGTACCGGGGAGCTGTTTTTT.

This chain's CDR3 is CASSPASGGNTIYF. As DNA, the CDR3 is TGTGCCAGCAGCCCGGCTTCCGGGGGAAACACCATATATTTT. This chain joins TRBV3-1 (or the pseudogene TRBV3-2) and TRBJ1-3; D uncertain. The ends were cut back, 4 bases at V and 4 bases at J, with 11 bases in the middle. The CDR3 totals 14 residues. CDR1 and CDR2 from the germline V gene are LGHDT and YNNKEL (reference sequence).